Presented here are 24 T cell receptor beta chains from one specimen sequenced in a study of blood T cell repertoires in COVID-19. Data came from immunoSEQ multiplex PCR; TCRdb stores just in-frame clones and leaves some out. The sample contains 150,000 or so clones, around 78% of which appear only once. The sample consisted of peripheral blood. These receptors all come from a woman of 80 years or more with active or convalescent COVID-19.

The count of this clone is one. V is TRBV5-5 and J is TRBJ1-4, with TRBD1 matching over 8 bases. The V and J ends lost 4 bases and 6 bases, in that order; junction bases with no gene match: 11. The CDR3 consists of 16 residues. CDR1 and CDR2 from the germline V gene are SGHKS and YYEKEE (reference sequence). CDR3 sequence: CASSARRTGLYEKLFF. CDR3 bases: TGTGCCAGCAGCGCCAGAAGGACAGGGCTGTATGAAAAACTGTTTTTT.

This chain uses TRBV7-2 with TRBJ2-7, with 10 bases that match TRBD2. CDR1 is SGHTA and CDR2 is FQGNSA in the germline V gene. CDR3 size: 15 residues. Trimming at V came to 4 bases and at J to 6 bases, leaving 9 bases not matched to a gene. As DNA, the CDR3 is TGTGCCAGCAGCTCCTTTTCCCTAGCGGGGGTCGAGCAGTACTTC. Its protein is CASSSFSLAGVEQYF.

This sequence joins TRBV29-1 and TRBJ1-1, with 8 positions matching TRBD1. V lost 6 bases and J lost 1; bases outside the gene matches: 4. The CDR3 is 13 residues long. Germline-derived CDR1 and CDR2 are SQVTM and ANQGSEA. The DNA for the CDR3 is TGCAGCGTGGCAGGGGGCCAGAACACTGAAGCTTTCTTT. This sequence encodes CSVAGGQNTEAFF.

The sample holds a few counts of this clone. The rearrangement joins TRBV6-5 to TRBJ1-2; D is unclear. The CDR3 is 11 residues long. The germline CDR1 and CDR2 sequences are MNHEY and SVGAGI. Trimming stripped 7 bases from V and 5 bases from J, with 8 bases between. CDR3 bases: TGTGCCAGCATGCGGTCTTATGGCTACACCTTC. Amino acids: CASMRSYGYTF.

The J gene is TRBJ1-1, the V gene TRBV11-3, with 7 bases lining up with TRBD1. Germline V gene lookup returns CDR1 SGHNT and CDR2 YENEEA. The CDR3 is 15 residues long. Trimming cost V 8 bases and J 4 bases; bases outside gene matches: 13. CDR3 in amino acids: CASGAQGGLVTEAFF. CDR3 DNA sequence: TGTGCCAGCGGGGCCCAGGGGGGTTTGGTCACTGAAGCTTTCTTT.

The genes are TRBV11-2 and TRBJ2-7; 11 bases fit TRBD1. The germline CDR1 and CDR2 sequences are SGHAT and FQNNGV. V dropped 5 bases and J dropped 5; count of bases not matched to a gene: 8. This CDR3 has 15 residues. For the CDR3, the DNA is TGTGCCAGCAGCCCCGGGACAGGGGGTCTAGACGAGCAGTACTTC. Its translation is CASSPGTGGLDEQYF.

This clone was seen just once. The chain links TRBV19 to TRBJ2-5, with 7 nucleotides matching TRBD1. There are 16 residues in the CDR3. Germline loops: CDR1 LNHDA, CDR2 SQIVND (reference sequence). Trimming took 6 bases from V and 3 from J; bases not matched to a gene: 13. The CDR3 is CASSPLRGQSKETQYF. DNA of the CDR3: TGTGCCAGTAGCCCCCTCCGGGGACAGTCTAAAGAGACCCAGTACTTC.

The sample holds a few counts of this clone. The genes are TRBV19 and TRBJ1-6; D is perhaps TRBD1 (6 bases). Germline V gene lookup returns CDR1 LNHDA and CDR2 SQIVND (reference sequence). V lost 6 bases to trimming and J lost 4 bases, with 10 bases between them. The length of the CDR3 is 14 residues. The CDR3 spells CASSRTDYNSPLHF. The CDR3 nucleotides are TGTGCCAGTAGCCGGACAGATTATAATTCACCCCTCCACTTT.

The chain combines TRBV6-5 with TRBJ1-1; the D gene is possibly TRBD1 (6 bases). The V and J ends lost 6 bases and 3 bases respectively, with 11 bases between them. Looked up from germline, CDR1 is MNHEY and CDR2 is SVGAGI. The CDR3 has 13 amino acids. Here the CDR3 DNA reads TGTGCCAGCAGGATACAGGGACACACTGAAGCTTTCTTT. The encoded protein is CASRIQGHTEAFF.

This chain connects TRBV20-1 to TRBJ1-1; weak D call: TRBD1 (5 bases). The CDR3 has 13 residues. Germline CDR1 DFQATT, CDR2 SNEGSKA (reference sequence). Trimming took 6 bases from V and 3 from J, leaving 14 bases between them. DNA for the CDR3: TGCAGTGCCAGTCCCGGCAGGGACACTGAAGCTTTCTTT. Amino acid sequence: CSASPGRDTEAFF.

This sequence joins TRBV5-1 and TRBJ1-2; a weak D match, TRBD1 (6 bases). The CDR3 has 14 residues. Germline lookup yields CDR1 SGHRS and CDR2 YFSETQ. The ends were cut back, 4 bases at V and 8 bases at J, with 18 bases in the middle. The CDR3 spells CASSGSRDTMGYTF. CDR3 DNA: TGCGCCAGCAGCGGAAGCCGGGACACTATGGGCTACACCTTC.

The V call is TRBV4-3, the J call TRBJ1-2, with D perhaps matching TRBD1 (5 bases). The ends were cut back, 0 bases at V and 8 bases at J, with 19 bases in the middle. This CDR3 comprises 16 residues. Germline V gives CDR1 LGHNA, CDR2 YSLEER. In DNA, the CDR3 is TGCGCCAGCAGCCAAGATTGGCGACAGCGTTTCGGGGGCTACACCTTC. This codes for CASSQDWRQRFGGYTF.

The J gene is TRBJ1-5, the V gene TRBV2; D not certain. V lost 6 bases and J lost 1, with 16 bases in between. Germline values: CDR1 SNHLY, CDR2 FYNNEI. The CDR3 has 16 amino acids. CDR3 sequence reads: CASRSERWQSNQPQHF. The CDR3 DNA is TGTGCCAGCAGAAGCGAAAGGTGGCAGAGCAATCAGCCCCAGCATTTT.

The rearrangement joins TRBV7-6 to TRBJ1-3; the D is unclear. From germline, CDR1 is SGHVS and CDR2 FNYEAQ. There are 15 residues in the CDR3. The V gene lost 0 bases and the J gene lost 8 bases, with 14 bases spanning the gap. The CDR3 loop is CASSLAAAPGDTIYF. The DNA of the CDR3 is TGTGCCAGCAGCTTAGCCGCGGCCCCCGGGGACACCATATATTTT.

The CDR3: CASSFGLRGTEAFF. The CDR3 DNA follows: TGTGCCAGCAGCTTCGGACTGCGGGGGACTGAAGCTTTCTTT. The rearrangement links TRBV11-2 to TRBJ1-1; D possibly corresponds to TRBD1 (5 bases). This CDR3 region has 14 residues. V was trimmed by 3 bases and J by 5 bases, leaving 13 bases between them. Per germline, CDR1 SGHAT and CDR2 FQNNGV.

This rearrangement joins TRBV18 to TRBJ1-5, with D perhaps TRBD1 (6 bases). Germline lookup yields CDR1 KGHSH and CDR2 LQKENI. This CDR3 has 14 residues. V dropped 0 bases and J dropped 7 bases, with 10 bases sitting between them. For the CDR3, the DNA is TGTGCCAGCTCACCACCTTCGGGGGGCCAGCCCCAGCATTTT. Residues: CASSPPSGGQPQHF.

The chain has TRBV12-3 or TRBV12-4 and TRBJ2-1; 9 nucleotides agree with TRBD2. This CDR3 is 13 amino acids long. J gave up 5 bases and V 10 bases, and 6 bases lay outside the gene matches. The CDR3 coding sequence is TGTGCCACCCAGCGGGGGGCCAACAATGAGCAGTTCTTC. Its protein is CATQRGANNEQFF.

This clone was seen once. The CDR3 sequence: CASSLDARSTDTQYF. The CDR3 coding sequence is TGTGCCAGCAGCTTAGATGCCAGAAGCACAGATACGCAGTATTTT. The rearrangement uses TRBV7-2 and TRBJ2-3, with D hard to call. Trimming removed 1 base from V and 0 bases from J, with 8 bases in between. Looked up from germline, CDR1 is SGHTA and CDR2 is FQGNSA. This CDR3 region has 15 residues. Full variable domain (missing parts from reference TRBV7-2 and TRBJ2-3): GAGVSQSPSNKVTEKGKDVELRCDPISGHTALYWYRQSLGQGLEFLIYFQGNSAPDKSGLPSDRFSAERTGGSVSTLTIQRTQQEDSAVYLCASSLDARSTDTQYFGPGTRLTVL.

This clone was seen only a few times. This chain uses TRBV4-3 with TRBJ2-5; D gene unclear. The CDR3 length is 13 residues. Germline-derived CDR1 and CDR2 are LGHNA and YSLEER. V lost 0 bases and J 9 bases, leaving 11 bases between the germline ends. The CDR3 spells CASSQDRSQAQYF. CDR3 DNA: TGCGCCAGCAGCCAAGACCGAAGCCAGGCCCAGTACTTC.

The J gene is TRBJ1-1, the V gene TRBV27; D is possibly TRBD1 (5 bases). V shed 5 bases and J shed 4 bases, with 14 bases lying between them. This CDR3 comprises 14 residues. Germline V gives CDR1 MNHEY, CDR2 SMNVEV (reference sequence). The CDR3: CASSPLGGGTEAFF. CDR3 DNA: TGTGCCAGCAGTCCCCTGGGGGGAGGCACTGAAGCTTTCTTT.

This rearrangement joins TRBV6-5 to TRBJ2-7, with D tentatively TRBD2 (6 bases). The V end was cut by 7 bases, the J end by 1 base, with 14 bases between. The CDR3 spans 14 residues. Germline V gene data show CDR1 as MNHEY and CDR2 as SVGAGI. The CDR3, as DNA: TGTGCCAGCACCGACGGGGGTCTGTCCTACGAGCAGTACTTC. Translated, it gives CASTDGGLSYEQYF.

The rearrangement uses TRBV30 and TRBJ1-2; 7 bases match TRBD1. The junction had 9 bases not matched to a gene; V was cut back by 0 bases and J by 5 bases. Germline V CDR1 and CDR2: GTSNPN, SVGIG (reference sequence). The CDR3 is made up of 15 amino acids. For the CDR3, the DNA is TGTGCCTGGAGTGTCACGACAGGGCGGGGTTATGGCTACACCTTC. Its translation: CAWSVTTGRGYGYTF.

The J gene is TRBJ2-3, the V gene TRBV7-9, with D unresolved. V lost 2 bases and J 6 bases, leaving 9 bases between the germline ends. CDR1 SEHNR and CDR2 FQNEAQ come from the germline V gene (reference sequence). The CDR3 spans 13 residues. The CDR3, as DNA: TGTGCCAGCAGCTTATTTGAGGCGGATACGCAGTATTTT. Residues: CASSLFEADTQYF.

The CDR3 bases are TGTGCCAGCAGCCCGTTTAGCGGGGGGTCTCAAGAGACCCAGTACTTC. Protein product: CASSPFSGGSQETQYF. The gene calls are TRBV7-2 and TRBJ2-5, with 10 bases lining up with TRBD2. Unmatched junction bases numbered 8, after V lost 5 bases and J lost 2 bases. Looked up from germline, CDR1 is SGHTA and CDR2 is FQGNSA. CDR3 length equals 16 residues.